One and the same sample provided the 18 T cell receptor beta chains below, sequenced in a study of T cells in Graves' hyperthyroidism and ophthalmopathy. Regions amplified from RNA transcripts were the TCR beta CDR3 regions. The study used the HTBI primer set for a first-round RT-PCR of the TCR CDR3. TCRdb reprocessed the multiplex PCR reads via MiXCR and lists one record per CDR3 protein. The repertoire holds about 840,000 distinct CDR3 sequences, with roughly 40% as singletons. The sequenced material came from blood. All receptors come from a young man with Graves' hyperthyroidism.

This clonotype was counted only a few times. The CDR3: CASSYPRTGLGQPQHF. The CDR3 DNA is TGTGCCAGCAGTTACCCCAGGACAGGGCTGGGTCAGCCCCAGCATTTT. The chain employs TRBV6-5 and TRBJ1-5; TRBD1 aligns across 8 bases. The V gene's germline CDR1 is MNHEY and CDR2 SVGAGI. J was trimmed by 6 bases and V by 2 bases; bases with no gene match: 9. There are 16 residues in the CDR3.

The V gene is TRBV2, the J gene TRBJ2-7; 10 bases agree with TRBD2. V was clipped by 5 bases and J by 4 bases; unmatched bases: 5. This CDR3 has 14 amino acids. Germline V lookup: CDR1 SNHLY, CDR2 FYNNEI. As DNA, the CDR3 is TGTGCCAGCAGTTACTCTAGCGGGAGTTACGAGCAGTACTTC. This gives the protein CASSYSSGSYEQYF. Combining the CDR3 with reference TRBV2 and TRBJ2-7 gives the whole variable domain EPEVTQTPSHQVTQMGQEVILRCVPISNHLYFYWYRQILGQKVEFLVSFYNNEISEKSEIFDDQFSVERPDGSNFTLKIRSTKLEDSAMYFCASSYSSGSYEQYFGPGTRLTVT.

This clonotype was seen ten or more times. The chain combines TRBV20-1 with TRBJ1-5, with unresolved D. Trimming left V 3 bases short and J 0 bases short, with 6 bases between. CDR1 is DFQATT, CDR2 SNEGSKA, per germline (reference sequence). The CDR3 has 13 amino acids. The CDR3 nucleotides are TGCAGTGCTAGGGACCCTAGCAATCAGCCCCAGCATTTT. Protein sequence: CSARDPSNQPQHF.

This clonotype was counted only a few times. V usage is TRBV7-9 and J usage is TRBJ1-3; maybe TRBD1 (6 bases). This CDR3 is built from 15 residues. CDR1 and CDR2 (germline): SEHNR, FQNEAQ (reference sequence). V lost 6 bases and J lost 0, with 12 bases in between. This CDR3 is CASRLGQFSGNTIYF. The CDR3 DNA reads as TGTGCCAGCAGGCTAGGACAGTTCTCTGGAAACACCATATATTTT.

The chain employs TRBV15 and TRBJ2-2; 7 bases are shared with TRBD1. V dropped 3 bases and J dropped 5; count of bases not matched to a gene: 6. This CDR3 is built from 15 residues. The germline V gene has CDR1 LNHNV and CDR2 YYDKDF (reference sequence). The CDR3, as DNA: TGTGCCACCAGCAGGCCGAGGGGGCATACCGGGGAGCTGTTTTTT. Protein sequence: CATSRPRGHTGELFF.

The V and J genes are TRBV5-1 and TRBJ1-1; TRBD1 agrees at 7 bases. CDR1 and CDR2 (germline): SGHRS, YFSETQ. The ends lost 2 bases at V and 8 bases at J; junction bases unmatched: 9. This CDR3 contains 14 residues. The CDR3 region is CASSFLDRDREAFF. CDR3 nucleotide sequence: TGCGCCAGCAGCTTCCTGGACCGGGACAGAGAAGCTTTCTTT.

The V and J genes are TRBV19 and TRBJ1-4, with D possibly matching TRBD1 (6 bases). There are 14 residues in the CDR3. The germline V gene encodes CDR1 LNHDA and CDR2 SQIVND (reference sequence). V lost 3 bases to trimming and J lost 6 bases, with 11 bases between them. In nucleotides, the CDR3 is TGTGCCAGTAGTATGTCAGGGGAGTATGAAAAACTGTTTTTT. This encodes CASSMSGEYEKLFF.

The chain carries TRBV7-2 and TRBJ1-5; 7 bases agree with TRBD1. This CDR3 spans 15 amino acids. Germline trimming cut 11 bases from V and 2 bases from J; bases unmatched to any gene: 12. CDR1 SGHTA and CDR2 FQGNSA come from the germline V gene. CDR3 residues: CAWSPRGVGNQPQHF. CDR3 sequence (DNA): TGTGCCTGGAGTCCCAGGGGGGTTGGCAATCAGCCCCAGCATTTT.

This clonotype was detected a few times. The gene calls are TRBV9 and TRBJ2-7; D call uncertain. This CDR3 has 15 residues. The V end was cut by 1 base, the J end by 3 bases, with 14 bases between. The V gene's germline CDR1 is SGDLS and CDR2 YYNGEE. DNA of the CDR3: TGTGCCAGCAGCGTATCGGCTGATATTTTCTACGAGCAGTACTTC. The encoded protein is CASSVSADIFYEQYF. The full variable domain, in which reference TRBV9 and TRBJ2-7 provide the parts outside the CDR3, is DSGVTQTPKHLITATGQRVTLRCSPRSGDLSVYWYQQSLDQGLQFLIQYYNGEERAKGNILERFSAQQFPDLHSELNLSSLELGDSALYFCASSVSADIFYEQYFGPGTRLTVT.

The gene calls are TRBV5-6 and TRBJ2-7; D remains unclear. Germline V gene data show CDR1 as SGHDT and CDR2 as YYEEEE. With 5 bases removed from V and 3 bases from J, the gap between germline ends came to 18 bases. CDR3 length equals 15 residues. CDR3 region: CASRRTYSKLYEQYF. For the CDR3, the DNA is TGTGCCAGCAGGAGAACCTACAGCAAACTCTACGAGCAGTACTTC.

The chain is built from TRBV6-5 and TRBJ1-3; the D is unclear. The V gene lost 8 bases and the J gene lost 0 bases, with 14 bases spanning the gap. The CDR3 covers 15 residues. Germline lookup yields CDR1 MNHEY and CDR2 SVGAGI. The CDR3 sequence is CASGLPLSSGNTIYF. As DNA, the CDR3 is TGTGCCAGCGGGCTCCCGTTGAGCTCTGGAAACACCATATATTTT.

The gene calls are TRBV20-1 and TRBJ2-5; tentatively, D is TRBD1 or TRBD2 (6 bases each). This CDR3 has 14 amino acids. Trimming stripped 0 bases from V and 1 base from J, with 9 bases between. Germline V lookup: CDR1 DFQATT, CDR2 SNEGSKA (reference sequence). Here the CDR3 reads CSARDRGAQETQYF. The CDR3 DNA sequence: TGCAGTGCTAGAGATAGGGGGGCCCAAGAGACCCAGTACTTC.

This clonotype was detected a few times. The chain joins TRBV20-1 to TRBJ2-7; D is ambiguous. V lost 1 base to trimming and J lost 4 bases, with 11 bases between them. This CDR3 has 13 residues. Germline V gives CDR1 DFQATT, CDR2 SNEGSKA (reference sequence). The CDR3 DNA sequence: TGCAGTGCTAGAGTTTTCGGCGAGTACGAGCAGTACTTC. This sequence encodes CSARVFGEYEQYF.

In DNA form, the CDR3 reads TGCAGCGCTACAGGGAGGACGGATAGCAATCAGCCCCAGCATTTT. Its translation is CSATGRTDSNQPQHF. V is TRBV29-1 and J is TRBJ1-5; weak D call: TRBD1 (6 bases). The germline V gene has CDR1 SQVTM and CDR2 ANQGSEA. CDR3 size: 15 residues. The V end lost 7 bases, the J end lost 0 bases, and 16 bases lay between the germline ends.

A note on this clonotype: It may be a read error: a sequence one base away is much more abundant. The V gene is TRBV7-9, the J gene TRBJ1-1; D is ambiguous. This CDR3 is 15 amino acids long. Germline V gene sequence: CDR1 SEHNR, CDR2 FQNEAQ (reference sequence). V lost 5 bases, J lost 4 bases, and 17 bases lay in between. The CDR3 sequence: CASSLPVGGGTEAFF. DNA for the CDR3: TGTGCCAGCAGCCTTCCGGTTGGCGGTGGCACTGAAGCTTTCTTT.

The rearrangement uses TRBV7-9 and TRBJ2-2; D possibly corresponds to TRBD1 (5 bases). The ends were cut back, 10 bases at V and 1 base at J, with 16 bases in the middle. Per the germline V gene, CDR1 is SEHNR and CDR2 is FQNEAQ (reference sequence). The CDR3 is made up of 15 amino acids. The CDR3 protein is CATELRGLNTGELFF. The CDR3 DNA sequence: TGTGCCACCGAACTAAGGGGATTGAACACCGGGGAGCTGTTTTTT.

For the CDR3, the DNA is TGCAGCCAGGGGACACCTTACTATGGCTACACCTTC. Amino acid sequence: CSQGTPYYGYTF. The rearrangement joins TRBV20-1 to TRBJ1-2; perhaps TRBD1 as D (6 bases). The germline V gene encodes CDR1 DFQATT and CDR2 SNEGSKA (reference sequence). The CDR3 loop spans 12 amino acids.

The chain is built from TRBV7-9 and TRBJ1-3; 7 bases map to TRBD1. Germline assignment: CDR1 SEHNR and CDR2 FQNEAQ (reference sequence). This CDR3 spans 15 amino acids. Trimming cost V 3 bases and J 2 bases; bases outside gene matches: 4. The CDR3, as DNA: TGTGCCAGCAGCTTGGGACAGATAACTGGAAACACCATATATTTT. Translating gives CASSLGQITGNTIYF.